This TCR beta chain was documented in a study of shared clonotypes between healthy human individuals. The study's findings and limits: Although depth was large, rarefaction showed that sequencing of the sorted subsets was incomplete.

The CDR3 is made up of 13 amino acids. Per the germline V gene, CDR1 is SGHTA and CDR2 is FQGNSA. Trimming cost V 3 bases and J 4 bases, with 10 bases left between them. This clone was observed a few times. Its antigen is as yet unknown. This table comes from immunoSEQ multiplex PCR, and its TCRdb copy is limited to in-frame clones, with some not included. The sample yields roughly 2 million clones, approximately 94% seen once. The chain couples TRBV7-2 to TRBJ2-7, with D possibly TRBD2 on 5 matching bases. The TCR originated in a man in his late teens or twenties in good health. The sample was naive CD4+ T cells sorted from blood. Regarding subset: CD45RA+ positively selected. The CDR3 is CASSFLSDYEQYF. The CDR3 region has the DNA TGTGCCAGCAGCTTTCTTAGCGATTACGAGCAGTACTTC.